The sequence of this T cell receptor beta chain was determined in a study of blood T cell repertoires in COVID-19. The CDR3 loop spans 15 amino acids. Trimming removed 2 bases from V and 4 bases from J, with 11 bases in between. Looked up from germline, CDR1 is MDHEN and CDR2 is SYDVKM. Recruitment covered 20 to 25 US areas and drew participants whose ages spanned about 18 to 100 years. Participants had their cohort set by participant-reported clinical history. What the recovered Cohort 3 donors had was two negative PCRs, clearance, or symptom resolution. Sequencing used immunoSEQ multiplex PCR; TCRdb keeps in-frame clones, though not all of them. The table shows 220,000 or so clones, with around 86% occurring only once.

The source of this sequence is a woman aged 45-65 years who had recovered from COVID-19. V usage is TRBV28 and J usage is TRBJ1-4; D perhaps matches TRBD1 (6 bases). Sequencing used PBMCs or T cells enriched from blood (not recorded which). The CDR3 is CASSLTGQGNEKLFF. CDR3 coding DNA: TGTGCCAGCAGTTTAACAGGGCAGGGTAATGAAAAACTGTTTTTT.